These 10 T cell receptor beta chains originate from one sample sequenced in a study of blood T cell repertoires in COVID-19. Some clones are missing from TCRdb's copy, which holds only in-frame ones; the method was immunoSEQ multiplex PCR. The data show 100,000 to 150,000 clones, 65% to 90% seen once. The specimen sequenced was peripheral blood. The receptors originated from a woman over 75 with acute or convalescent COVID-19.

The chain uses TRBV2 and TRBJ2-5; 11 nucleotides match TRBD2. The germline CDR1 and CDR2 sequences are SNHLY and FYNNEI. The CDR3 contains 18 residues. Trimming took 11 bases from V and 10 from J; bases not matched to a gene: 27. CDR3 DNA: TGTGCCTCCCGGGCTAGCGGGGGGACCACCATCCTCAGGGGGTACCAGTACTTC. Protein sequence: CASRASGGTTILRGYQYF. Based on the CDR3 plus reference TRBV2 and TRBJ2-5, the full variable domain is EPEVTQTPSHQVTQMGQEVILRCVPISNHLYFYWYRQILGQKVEFLVSFYNNEISEKSEIFDDQFSVERPDGSNFTLKIRSTKLEDSAMYFCASRASGGTTILRGYQYFGPGTRLLVL.

The rearrangement joins TRBV6-5 to TRBJ1-1, with D possibly being TRBD1 (5 bases). The germline V and J ends were trimmed by 6 bases and 0 bases, with 8 bases remaining between them. Germline CDR1 reads MNHEY; CDR2 reads SVGAGI. CDR3 length equals 13 residues. This CDR3 reads CASRGRMNTEAFF. DNA of the CDR3: TGTGCCAGCAGGGGGCGGATGAACACTGAAGCTTTCTTT.

This chain connects TRBV7-6 to TRBJ2-1; D is perhaps TRBD2 (6 bases). Per the germline V gene, CDR1 is SGHVS and CDR2 is FNYEAQ. The CDR3 spans 16 residues. The V end was cut by 5 bases, the J end by 5 bases, with 19 bases between. The CDR3 region is CASSHALRDWHNEQFF. CDR3 bases: TGTGCCAGCAGCCACGCCCTCCGGGACTGGCACAATGAGCAGTTCTTC.

The chain combines TRBV5-1 with TRBJ1-4; unclear D gene. Between the trimmed V and J ends, which lost 4 bases and 7 bases, there was a span of 14 bases. The V gene's germline CDR1 is SGHRS and CDR2 YFSETQ. The CDR3 is made up of 14 amino acids. CDR3 nucleotides: TGCGCCAGCAGCAATACGGTAATCGGTGAAAAACTGTTTTTT. This encodes CASSNTVIGEKLFF. The variable domain in full, with the rest retrieved from reference TRBV5-1 and TRBJ1-4, is KAGVTQTPRYLIKTRGQQVTLSCSPISGHRSVSWYQQTPGQGLQFLFEYFSETQRNKGNFPGRFSGRQFSNSRSEMNVSTLELGDSALYLCASSNTVIGEKLFFGSGTQLSVL.

The gene calls are TRBV14 and TRBJ1-6, with a tentative D call TRBD1 (5 bases). Trimming took off 6 bases at V and 11 bases at J, with 14 bases between the two ends. The CDR3 runs to 13 residues. Germline V gives CDR1 SGHDN, CDR2 FVKESK. This CDR3 reads CASSQGRGAPLHF. The CDR3 bases are TGTGCCAGCAGTCAGGGTAGGGGTGCACCCCTCCACTTT.

V and J are TRBV28 and TRBJ1-2; tentatively, D is TRBD1 (5 bases). CDR1 is MDHEN and CDR2 is SYDVKM in the germline V gene. The CDR3 loop spans 16 amino acids. V was trimmed by 3 bases and J by 4 bases, leaving 18 bases between them. This CDR3 is CASSLLTAGRSYGYTF. The DNA for the CDR3 is TGTGCCAGCAGTTTGTTGACAGCCGGCAGAAGCTATGGCTACACCTTC.

V usage is TRBV7-9 and J usage is TRBJ2-1; perhaps TRBD2 as D (5 bases). Trimming stripped 9 bases from V and 5 bases from J, with 17 bases between. This CDR3 is 14 amino acids long. Per germline, CDR1 SEHNR and CDR2 FQNEAQ (reference sequence). The DNA for the CDR3 is TGTGCCAGTGAGGACTCCCGACATAACAATGAGCAGTTCTTC. It encodes CASEDSRHNNEQFF.

The gene calls are TRBV7-2 and TRBJ2-3; 7 bases are a match to TRBD1. With V trimmed by 1 base and J by 4 bases, 5 bases remained unmatched. Germline V gene lookup returns CDR1 SGHTA and CDR2 FQGNSA. The CDR3 length is 15 residues. CDR3 DNA sequence: TGTGCCAGCAGCTTAGGAGACAGGGACGCAGATACGCAGTATTTT. Its protein is CASSLGDRDADTQYF.

V usage is TRBV5-1 and J usage is TRBJ2-5, with 7 nucleotides matching TRBD1. This CDR3 is 14 amino acids long. The V gene end was trimmed by 5 bases and the J gene end by 1 base; junction bases not matched to a gene: 5. Germline loops: CDR1 SGHRS, CDR2 YFSETQ. CDR3 sequence (DNA): TGCGCCAGCAGACTTGGGACAGTCCAAGAGACCCAGTACTTC. The encoded protein is CASRLGTVQETQYF.

This clone was seen a single time. V usage is TRBV6-5 and J usage is TRBJ2-7; tentatively, D is TRBD1 (5 bases). Germline-derived CDR1 and CDR2 are MNHEY and SVGAGI. Trimming pared 4 bases from V and 0 bases from J, leaving 16 bases between. The CDR3 runs 16 residues. The CDR3 DNA sequence: TGTGCCAGCAGTTGGACACCTCTAGAACCCTCCTACGAGCAGTACGTC. Its translation: CASSWTPLEPSYEQYV.